This TCR beta chain was recorded in a study of shared clonotypes between healthy human individuals. The CDR3 is 12 residues long. From germline, CDR1 is GTSNPN and CDR2 SVGIG (reference sequence). Note on this clone: Sequence at one end of the junction differs from germline and may be a read error.

Generated by immunoSEQ multiplex PCR, the TCRdb table keeps only in-frame clones and is missing some. The sample records some 580,000 clones, 95% to 98% being singletons. Positively selected for CCR7, the CD45RO-negative cells used as naive CD8 cells excluded terminally differentiated effector memory CD45RA+ cells. This sequence originates from a man aged 30-40 years in good health. What was sequenced was naive CD8+ T cells sorted from blood. The V and J genes are TRBV30 and TRBJ2-5; no definite D call. The CDR3 is CAWSFTDESQYF. For the CDR3, the DNA is TGTGCCTGGAGTTTCACGGACGAGAGCCAGTACTTC.